This T cell receptor beta chain was captured in a study of cytomegalovirus exposure and HLA in healthy donors. This CDR3 contains 12 residues. The germline V gene has CDR1 LNHDA and CDR2 SQIVND (reference sequence). Between the trimmed V and J ends, which lost 10 bases and 5 bases, there was a span of 15 bases. The count of this clone is one. A multiplex PCR was run with 60 Vbeta primers and 13 Jbeta primers. Assay: immunoSEQ multiplex PCR; the TCRdb copy retains only in-frame clones and omits some. The table records some 150,000 clones, around 79% of them present only once. Sequencing input: PBMCs. The sequence was collected from a man aged 25 to 40 in good health and CMV-seropositive. J is TRBJ2-7 and V is TRBV19; weak D call: TRBD2 (5 bases). CDR3 coding DNA: TGTGCCACCGCGACGGCCGGGGACGAGCAGTACTTC. Amino acids: CATATAGDEQYF.